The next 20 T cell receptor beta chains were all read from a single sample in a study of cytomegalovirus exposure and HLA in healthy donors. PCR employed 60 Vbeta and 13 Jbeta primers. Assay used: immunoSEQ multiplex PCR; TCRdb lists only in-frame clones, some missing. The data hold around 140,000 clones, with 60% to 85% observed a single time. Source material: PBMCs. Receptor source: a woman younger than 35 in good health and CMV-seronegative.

The CDR3 here is CASSSSEDPTNEKLFF. DNA of the CDR3: TGTGCCAGCAGCAGTTCGGAGGACCCAACTAATGAAAAACTGTTTTTT. The chain has TRBV5-6 and TRBJ1-4; D is unresolved. V shed 4 bases and J shed 0 bases, with 13 bases lying between them. In germline, CDR1 is SGHDT, CDR2 YYEEEE. The length of the CDR3 is 16 residues.

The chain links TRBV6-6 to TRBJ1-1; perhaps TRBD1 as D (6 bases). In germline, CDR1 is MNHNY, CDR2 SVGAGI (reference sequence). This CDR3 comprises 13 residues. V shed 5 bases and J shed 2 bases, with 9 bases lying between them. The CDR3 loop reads CASSTGQNTEAFF. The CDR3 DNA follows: TGTGCCAGCAGTACAGGGCAAAACACTGAAGCTTTCTTT.

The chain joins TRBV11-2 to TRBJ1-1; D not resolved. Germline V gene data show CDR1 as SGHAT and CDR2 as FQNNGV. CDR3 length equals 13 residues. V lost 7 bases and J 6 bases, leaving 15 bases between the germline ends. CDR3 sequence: CASTVPQRAEAFF. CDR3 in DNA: TGTGCCAGCACCGTTCCGCAACGGGCTGAAGCTTTCTTT.

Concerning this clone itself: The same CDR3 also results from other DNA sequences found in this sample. CDR3 sequence (DNA): TGCGCCAGCAGCTTGGGACAAGGTCACGATGAAGCTTTCTTT. Translation gives CASSLGQGHDEAFF. V usage is TRBV5-1 and J usage is TRBJ1-1; unclear D gene. Germline V gene lookup returns CDR1 SGHRS and CDR2 YFSETQ. V lost 0 bases, J lost 7 bases, and 13 bases lay in between. The length of the CDR3 is 14 residues.

The CDR3 sequence: CAWSSQGNQPQHF. DNA of the CDR3: TGTGCCTGGAGTTCGCAGGGGAATCAGCCCCAGCATTTT. The genes are TRBV30 and TRBJ1-5; D possibly corresponds to TRBD1 (6 bases). In germline, CDR1 is GTSNPN, CDR2 SVGIG (reference sequence). The V end was cut by 2 bases, the J end by 4 bases, with 9 bases between. This CDR3 contains 13 residues.

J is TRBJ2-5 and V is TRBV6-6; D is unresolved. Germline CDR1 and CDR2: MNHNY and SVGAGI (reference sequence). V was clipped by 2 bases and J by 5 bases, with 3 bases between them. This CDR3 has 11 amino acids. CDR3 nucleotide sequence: TGTGCCAGCAGTTACGCGGAGACCCAGTACTTC. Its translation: CASSYAETQYF.

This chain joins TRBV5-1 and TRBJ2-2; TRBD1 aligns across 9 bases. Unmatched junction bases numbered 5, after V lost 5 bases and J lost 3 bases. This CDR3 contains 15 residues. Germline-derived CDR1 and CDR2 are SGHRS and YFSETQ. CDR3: CASSKGQGYTGELFF. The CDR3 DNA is TGCGCCAGCAGTAAGGGACAGGGTTACACCGGGGAGCTGTTTTTT.

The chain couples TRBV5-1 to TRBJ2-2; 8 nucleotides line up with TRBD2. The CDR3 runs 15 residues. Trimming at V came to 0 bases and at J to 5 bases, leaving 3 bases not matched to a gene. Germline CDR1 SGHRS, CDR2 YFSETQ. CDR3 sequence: CASSLEAGGTGELFF. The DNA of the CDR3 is TGCGCCAGCAGCTTGGAGGCGGGAGGTACCGGGGAGCTGTTTTTT.

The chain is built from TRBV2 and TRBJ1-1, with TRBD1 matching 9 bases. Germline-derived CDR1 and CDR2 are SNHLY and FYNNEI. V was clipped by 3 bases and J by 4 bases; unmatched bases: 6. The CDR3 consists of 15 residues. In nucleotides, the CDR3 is TGTGCCAGCAGTGAGGGACAGGGCGAGGGCACTGAAGCTTTCTTT. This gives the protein CASSEGQGEGTEAFF.

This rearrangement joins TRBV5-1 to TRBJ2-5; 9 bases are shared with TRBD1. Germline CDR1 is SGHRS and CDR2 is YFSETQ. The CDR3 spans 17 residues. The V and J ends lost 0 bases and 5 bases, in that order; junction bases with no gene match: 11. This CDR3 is CASSLGVGTGLTETQYF. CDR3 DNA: TGCGCCAGCAGCTTGGGAGTTGGGACAGGGTTAACGGAGACCCAGTACTTC.

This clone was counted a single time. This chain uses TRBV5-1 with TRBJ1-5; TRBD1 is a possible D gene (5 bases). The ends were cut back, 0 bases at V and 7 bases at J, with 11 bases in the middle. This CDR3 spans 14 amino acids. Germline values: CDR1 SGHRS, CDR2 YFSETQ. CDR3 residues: CASSLAGGGQPQHF. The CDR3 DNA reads TGCGCCAGCAGCTTGGCCGGGGGAGGCCAGCCCCAGCATTTT.

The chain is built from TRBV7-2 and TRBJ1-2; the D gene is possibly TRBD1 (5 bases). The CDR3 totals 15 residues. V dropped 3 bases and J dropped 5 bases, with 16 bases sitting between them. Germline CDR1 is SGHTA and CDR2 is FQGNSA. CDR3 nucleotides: TGTGCCAGCAGCTTCGGCAGGGTGGGGATTTATGGCTACACCTTC. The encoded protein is CASSFGRVGIYGYTF.

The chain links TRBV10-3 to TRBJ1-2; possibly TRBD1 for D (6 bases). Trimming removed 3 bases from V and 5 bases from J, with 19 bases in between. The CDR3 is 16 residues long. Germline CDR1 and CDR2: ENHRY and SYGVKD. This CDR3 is CAISEEGEVGFYGYTF. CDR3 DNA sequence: TGTGCCATCAGTGAAGAGGGGGAAGTGGGTTTTTATGGCTACACCTTC.

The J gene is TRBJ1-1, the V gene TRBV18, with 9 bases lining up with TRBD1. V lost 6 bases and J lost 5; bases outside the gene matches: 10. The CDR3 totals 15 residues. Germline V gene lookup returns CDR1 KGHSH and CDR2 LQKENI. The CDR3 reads CASSPTTGGRTEAFF. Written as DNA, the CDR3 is TGTGCCAGCTCTCCTACGACAGGGGGAAGAACTGAAGCTTTCTTT.

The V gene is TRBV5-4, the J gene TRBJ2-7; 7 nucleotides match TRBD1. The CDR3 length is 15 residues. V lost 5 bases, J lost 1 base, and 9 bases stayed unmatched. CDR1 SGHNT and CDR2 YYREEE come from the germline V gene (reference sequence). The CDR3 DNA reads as TGTGCCAGCAGTTTAGCGCAGGGACAGTCCTACGAGCAGTACTTC. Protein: CASSLAQGQSYEQYF.

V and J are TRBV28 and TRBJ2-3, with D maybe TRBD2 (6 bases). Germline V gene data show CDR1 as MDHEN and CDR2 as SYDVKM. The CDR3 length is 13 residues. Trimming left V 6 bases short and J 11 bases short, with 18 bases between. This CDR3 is CASRGTPARVQYF. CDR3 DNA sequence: TGTGCCAGCAGGGGGACTCCCGCAAGAGTGCAGTATTTT.

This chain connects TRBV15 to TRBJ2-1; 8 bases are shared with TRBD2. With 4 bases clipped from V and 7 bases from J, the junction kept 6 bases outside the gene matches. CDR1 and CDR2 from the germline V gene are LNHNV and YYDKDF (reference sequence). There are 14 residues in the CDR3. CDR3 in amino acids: CATSIRLAWNEQFF. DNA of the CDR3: TGTGCCACCAGCATCAGACTAGCGTGGAATGAGCAGTTCTTC.

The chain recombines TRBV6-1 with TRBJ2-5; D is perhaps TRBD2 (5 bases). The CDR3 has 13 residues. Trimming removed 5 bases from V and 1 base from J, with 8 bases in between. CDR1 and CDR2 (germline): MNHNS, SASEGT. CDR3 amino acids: CASSSGFQETQYF. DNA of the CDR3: TGTGCCAGCAGTAGCGGATTCCAAGAGACCCAGTACTTC.

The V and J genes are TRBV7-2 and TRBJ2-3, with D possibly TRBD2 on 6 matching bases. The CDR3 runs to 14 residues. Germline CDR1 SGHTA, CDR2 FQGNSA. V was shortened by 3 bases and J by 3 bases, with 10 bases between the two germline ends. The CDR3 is CASSLRGGTDTQYF. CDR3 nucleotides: TGTGCCAGCAGCTTGCGGGGAGGAACAGATACGCAGTATTTT. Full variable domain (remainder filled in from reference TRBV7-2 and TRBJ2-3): GAGVSQSPSNKVTEKGKDVELRCDPISGHTALYWYRQSLGQGLEFLIYFQGNSAPDKSGLPSDRFSAERTGGSVSTLTIQRTQQEDSAVYLCASSLRGGTDTQYFGPGTRLTVL.

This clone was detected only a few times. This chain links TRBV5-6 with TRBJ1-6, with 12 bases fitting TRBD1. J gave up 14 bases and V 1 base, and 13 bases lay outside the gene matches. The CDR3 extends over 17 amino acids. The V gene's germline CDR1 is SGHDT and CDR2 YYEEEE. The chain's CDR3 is CASSLRFVGQGAAALHF. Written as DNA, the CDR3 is TGTGCCAGCAGCTTGAGGTTTGTGGGACAGGGGGCAGCGGCCCTCCACTTT.